This T cell receptor (beta chain) derives from a study of blood T cells in healthy people across ages. This clonotype came up a few times. Trimming removed 4 bases from V and 4 bases from J, with 11 bases in between. This CDR3 comprises 13 residues. Germline CDR1 reads SGHRS; CDR2 reads YFSETQ. Using a J-beta primer mix together with a sample-barcoded 5' primer, a second PCR was run for roughly 7 to 12 cycles. TCRdb processed the 5' RACE reads anew with MiXCR; each CDR3 protein has one entry. The table has about 1.1 million distinct CDR3 sequences, roughly two fifths seen once. Each donor was a healthy Caucasian individual from Russia, aged roughly 6 to 95. Every sample gave at least 6 micrograms of total RNA when it was extracted.

The chain joins TRBV5-1 to TRBJ1-2; D is ambiguous. The source material was blood. This sequence was found in a young man in good health. CDR3 region: CASSLALPYGYTF. The CDR3 DNA follows: TGCGCCAGCAGCCTGGCGCTCCCCTATGGCTACACCTTC. The variable domain in full, with the rest retrieved from reference TRBV5-1 and TRBJ1-2, is KAGVTQTPRYLIKTRGQQVTLSCSPISGHRSVSWYQQTPGQGLQFLFEYFSETQRNKGNFPGRFSGRQFSNSRSEMNVSTLELGDSALYLCASSLALPYGYTFGSGTRLTVV.